A selection of T cell receptor beta chains follows, all from one sample in a study of identical twins. TCRdb independently ran MiXCR on the 5' RACE reads; one entry per CDR3 protein. The sample records approximately 220,000 distinct CDR3 sequences, 6% to 8% being singletons. The same specimen was also included in a second study, on yellow fever vaccine responses in identical twins.

Sequencing was done on a sample of CD8+ T cells sorted from blood. The origin of the receptors is a woman in her late teens or twenties in good health. Each CDR3 is given with its conserved first and last residue. The D gene is left open where the match is weak. The size of a clone is reported for some rows only, either as once, few or many, or as a class for expanded clones.

D,J,size,V,DNA,CDR3
-,TRBJ1-2,many,TRBV7-9,TGTGCCAGCAGAACAGGGTTGCGCCTAGGCTACACCTTC,CASRTGLRLGYTF
TRBD1,TRBJ2-1,many,TRBV5-6,TGTGCCAGCAGCGGCGGACAGGGGGCGTACAATGAGCAGTTCTTC,CASSGGQGAYNEQFF
-,TRBJ2-7,-,TRBV27,TGTGCCAGCAGCCGGGGATCGGACGAGCAGTACTTC,CASSRGSDEQYF
TRBD2,TRBJ2-3,many,TRBV7-6,TGTGCCAGCAGCGAACCGGGACTAGCGGGGGGGGAGACGCAGTATTTT,CASSEPGLAGGETQYF
TRBD2,TRBJ2-2,many,TRBV4-2,TGTGCCAGCAGCCTGGGGGAGGGTGACACCGGGGAGCTGTTTTTT,CASSLGEGDTGELFF
TRBD1,TRBJ1-3,few,TRBV29-1,TGCAGGGCGGGGACAGGCTCTGGAAACACCATATATTTT,CRAGTGSGNTIYF
-,TRBJ2-4,many,TRBV20-1,TGCAGTGCTAGAGATCGGCTAGCCGAAGCCAAAAACATTCAGTACTTC,CSARDRLAEAKNIQYF
-,TRBJ1-2,-,TRBV28,TGTGCCAGCAGTGGGGGAGGATGGGACCGGGCTGGCTACACCTTC,CASSGGGWDRAGYTF
-,TRBJ2-5,many,TRBV7-9,TGTGCCAGCAGCCCGAGGAGGGGGACTAAAGAGACCCAGTACTTC,CASSPRRGTKETQYF
TRBD2,TRBJ2-1,few,TRBV9,TGTGCCAGCAGCGGCCGCCAACTAGCGGGAGGCTACAATGAGCAGTTCTTC,CASSGRQLAGGYNEQFF
TRBD1,TRBJ2-1,few,TRBV7-2,TGTGCCAGCAGCATTGACAGGGGGCTGAACAATGAGCAGTTCTTC,CASSIDRGLNNEQFF
TRBD1,TRBJ2-7,many,TRBV12-3/TRBV12-4,TGTGCCAGCAGTGGGACAGGGCTTGTTTACGAGCAGTACTTC,CASSGTGLVYEQYF
TRBD2,TRBJ2-1,few,TRBV11-2,TGTGCCAGCAGCTACTGGAGCGGGGGGGTCAATGAGCAGTTCTTC,CASSYWSGGVNEQFF
-,TRBJ2-1,many,TRBV29-1,TGCAGCGTTTCAGGGAATGAGCAGTTCTTC,CSVSGNEQFF
-,TRBJ2-7,-,TRBV28,TGTGCCAGCAGTTTAGGACAGCGGGACTACGAGCAGTACTTC,CASSLGQRDYEQYF
-,TRBJ1-5,many,TRBV27,TGTGCCAGCACCACGACTGGGGGCAATCAGCCCCAGCATTTT,CASTTTGGNQPQHF
-,TRBJ2-7,few,TRBV24-1,TGTGCCACCAGTGATTCCCTGAACACCTCAACCTACGAGCAGTACTTC,CATSDSLNTSTYEQYF
TRBD2,TRBJ2-1,-,TRBV28,TGTGCCAGCAGTTTAGACGTAGCGGGAGGGTCTTTAGATGAGCAGTTCTTC,CASSLDVAGGSLDEQFF
-,TRBJ2-1,many,TRBV6-7,TGTGCCAGCAGTTACCCTGGAAAGCGGCCCTACAATGAGCAGTTCTTC,CASSYPGKRPYNEQFF
-,TRBJ2-3,-,TRBV5-1,TGCGCCAGCAGCCATGCCGGACCCTCGAGCACAGATACGCAGTATTTT,CASSHAGPSSTDTQYF
TRBD1,TRBJ1-5,-,TRBV10-3,TGTGCCATCAGCCCGGGACAGGGGGCTTCTCAGCCCCAGCATTTT,CAISPGQGASQPQHF
-,TRBJ2-7,many,TRBV7-6,TGTGCCAGCAGCTTTAAACTTGGGACAATCTACGAGCAGTACTTC,CASSFKLGTIYEQYF
-,TRBJ1-2,many,TRBV10-2,TGCGCCAGCAGTGAGCCGGTGACCCAACGTCCCCTCACCGGGGTTTGGTATGGCTACACCTTC,CASSEPVTQRPLTGVWYGYTF